The clone carrying this T cell receptor (beta chain) was detected only once. From blood CD8+ and CD4+ T cells, the TCR beta chain was sequenced. The multiple sclerosis controls comprised treatment-naive patients whose relapsing-remitting disease was stable or active. Negative isolation yielded CD4+ and CD8+ T cells, and FACS enriched TEMRA cells. The RNA, about 0.45 to 1 ug, was put through reverse transcription using random hexamers. immunoSEQ multiplex PCR amplified TCR beta CDR3 across 54 Vbeta, 13 Jbeta. From the immunoSEQ multiplex PCR reads, TCRdb called clonotypes with MiXCR, one entry per CDR3 protein. The sample records 250,000 to 350,000 distinct CDR3 sequences, approximately 85% being singletons. The data are from a study of CD8 T cells in Susac syndrome. What was sequenced was CD8+ T cells from PBMCs. This receptor was obtained from a human donor with multiple sclerosis.

The CDR3 DNA follows: TGTGCCAGCAGCCGGTGGACCGAAGCTTTTTCACCCCTCCACTTT. It encodes CASSRWTEAFSPLHF. The V gene is TRBV27, the J gene TRBJ1-6, with D hard to call. The CDR3 has 15 amino acids. Trimming cost V 6 bases and J 9 bases, with 18 bases left between them. Looked up from germline, CDR1 is MNHEY and CDR2 is SMNVEV (reference sequence).